This T cell receptor (beta chain) was captured in a study of radiation and T cells in renal cell carcinoma. Study results and limitations: From baseline, blood top tumor clonotypes peaked at 2 weeks post-radiation. Baseline intratumoral clonotype presence is unknown without pretreatment biopsies.

Time point meaning: blood 2 weeks post-SBRT. Described treatment: 15 Gy SBRT to primary tumor, nephrectomy 4 weeks later. V was cut by 1 base and J by 2 bases, with 23 bases left in between. The CDR3 length is 19 residues. Per germline, CDR1 SGHVS and CDR2 FNYEAQ. A note on this clone: Antigen: not known.

Here immunoSEQ multiplex PCR was the method, and the copy in TCRdb shows in-frame clones only, minus some. This sample has some 120,000 clones, with more than 70% found just once. The rearrangement links TRBV7-6 to TRBJ1-2; D is possibly TRBD1 (5 bases). The material sequenced was blood, taken from a patient whose treatment included radiotherapy and nephrectomy. The sequence derives from a woman between 65 and 79 years old with renal cell carcinoma. CDR3 in amino acids: CASSLDVAGFPSLNYGYTF. The CDR3 DNA reads TGTGCCAGCAGCTTAGACGTTGCAGGGTTTCCCTCCCTCAACTATGGCTACACCTTC.